This T cell receptor (beta chain) was identified during a study of blood T cell repertoires in COVID-19. Turning to the study itself: Material from acute and convalescent COVID-19 was sourced from the United States, Italy and Spain. The analysed material was cDNA or gDNA that came from T cells, B-cell-depleted T cells, or PBMCs.

Germline V lookup: CDR1 SNHLY, CDR2 FYNNEI. Trimming removed 5 bases from V and 0 bases from J, with 14 bases in between. This CDR3 has 16 residues. This clone was picked up a small number of times. In the source study's methods: Researchers report that nucleated cell counts were estimated from reference gene primer amplification. Assay used: immunoSEQ multiplex PCR; TCRdb lists only in-frame clones, some missing. V, J and clone size are those of that table, while D and trimming were read from the DNA. The sample yields about 110,000 clones, 88% seen once. The source is a human donor in a cohort sampled during active COVID-19. The V call is TRBV2, the J call TRBJ1-3; D is unresolved. The sequencing sample was made of peripheral blood. In DNA form, the CDR3 reads TGTGCCAGCAGTAAGGCGTACCGGAGCTCTGGAAACACCATATATTTT. Translated, it gives CASSKAYRSSGNTIYF.